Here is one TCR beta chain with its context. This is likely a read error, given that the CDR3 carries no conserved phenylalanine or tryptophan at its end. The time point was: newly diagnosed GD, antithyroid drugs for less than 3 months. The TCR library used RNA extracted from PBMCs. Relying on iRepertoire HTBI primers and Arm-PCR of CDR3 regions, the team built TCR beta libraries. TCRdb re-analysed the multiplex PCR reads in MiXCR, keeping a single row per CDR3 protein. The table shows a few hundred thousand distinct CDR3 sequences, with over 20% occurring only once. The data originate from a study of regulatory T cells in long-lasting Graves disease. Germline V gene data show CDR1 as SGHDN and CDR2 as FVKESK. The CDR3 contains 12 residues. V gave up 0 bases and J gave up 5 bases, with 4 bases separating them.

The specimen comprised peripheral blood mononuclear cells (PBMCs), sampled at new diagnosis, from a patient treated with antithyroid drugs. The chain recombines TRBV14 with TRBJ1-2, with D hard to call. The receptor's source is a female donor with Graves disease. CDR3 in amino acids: CASSQEWYGYTS. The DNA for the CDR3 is TGTGCCAGCAGCCAAGAGTGGTATGGCTACACCTCC.